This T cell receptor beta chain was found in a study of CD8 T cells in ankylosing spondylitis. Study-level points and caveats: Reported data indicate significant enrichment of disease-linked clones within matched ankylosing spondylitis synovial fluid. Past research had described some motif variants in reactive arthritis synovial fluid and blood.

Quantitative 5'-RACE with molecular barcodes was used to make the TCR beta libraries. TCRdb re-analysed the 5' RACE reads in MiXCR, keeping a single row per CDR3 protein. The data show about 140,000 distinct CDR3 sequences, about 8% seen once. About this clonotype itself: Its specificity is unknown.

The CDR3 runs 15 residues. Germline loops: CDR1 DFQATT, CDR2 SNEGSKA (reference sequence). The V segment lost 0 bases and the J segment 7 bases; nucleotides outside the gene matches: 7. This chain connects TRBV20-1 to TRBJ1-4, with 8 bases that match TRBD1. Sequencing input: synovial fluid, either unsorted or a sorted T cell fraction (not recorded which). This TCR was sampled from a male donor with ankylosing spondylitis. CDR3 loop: CSARDPGGFGEKLFF. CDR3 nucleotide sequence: TGCAGTGCTAGAGATCCAGGGGGCTTTGGTGAAAAACTGTTTTTT.